Listed below are T cell receptor beta chains from one sample, sequenced in a study of CXCR3-negative and CXCR3-positive naive CD8 T cells. With the 5' RACE reads reprocessed, TCRdb shows one record per CDR3 protein and no DNA. The sample table includes about 23,000 distinct CDR3 sequences. The specimen was memory CD8+ T cells from blood. The receptors derive from a human donor in good health. Some clones in this sample may be carry-over from other donors' samples. The CDR3 runs from the conserved cysteine through the conserved F or W. Fields, in order: V gene, J gene, CDR3 protein.

v_call: TRBV4-3; j_call: TRBJ1-1; cdr3_aa: CASSQDGGRGPTEAFF
v_call: TRBV4-3; j_call: TRBJ2-1; cdr3_aa: CASSQDLLSGGYNEQFF
v_call: TRBV5-5; j_call: TRBJ2-7; cdr3_aa: CASSWTGGFYEQYF
v_call: TRBV14; j_call: TRBJ2-2; cdr3_aa: CASSQDARGNTGELFF
v_call: TRBV2; j_call: TRBJ2-1; cdr3_aa: CASSDGERGEQFF
v_call: TRBV5-4; j_call: TRBJ2-3; cdr3_aa: CASSLGWTDTDTQYF
v_call: TRBV11-1; j_call: TRBJ2-3; cdr3_aa: CASSPRDRGGQYF
v_call: TRBV12-3/TRBV12-4; j_call: TRBJ2-6; cdr3_aa: CASSLRDIGSGANVLTF
v_call: TRBV29-1; j_call: TRBJ2-1; cdr3_aa: CSVEKGATGYNEQFF
v_call: TRBV20-1; j_call: TRBJ1-4; cdr3_aa: CSAIEQAFGEKLSF
v_call: TRBV29-1; j_call: TRBJ2-3; cdr3_aa: CSALGSGADTQYF